This TCR beta chain was sequenced in a study of radiation and T cells in renal cell carcinoma. The time point here: blood 2 weeks post-SBRT. The treatment was: 15 Gy SBRT to primary tumor, nephrectomy 4 weeks later. Serial blood draws occurred at baseline and 2 and 4 weeks post-SBRT. The patient's renal cell carcinoma had clear cell pathology. J gave up 7 bases and V 3 bases, and 1 base lay outside the gene matches. CDR1 and CDR2 (germline): LNHDA, SQIVND (reference sequence). The CDR3 sequence is 14 residues long. Only in-frame clones appear in the TCRdb table, and some are missing; sequencing was by immunoSEQ multiplex PCR. The table records 120,000 or so clones, roughly four fifths of them present only once.

The receptor comes from a man aged 50 to 59 with renal cell carcinoma. The chain carries TRBV19 and TRBJ1-6; 9 nucleotides align to TRBD1. The sequencing here drew on blood, taken from a patient whose treatment included radiotherapy and nephrectomy. CDR3 sequence (DNA): TGTGCCAGTAGTATGACAGGGGGAAATTCACCCCTCCACTTT. Its translation is CASSMTGGNSPLHF.